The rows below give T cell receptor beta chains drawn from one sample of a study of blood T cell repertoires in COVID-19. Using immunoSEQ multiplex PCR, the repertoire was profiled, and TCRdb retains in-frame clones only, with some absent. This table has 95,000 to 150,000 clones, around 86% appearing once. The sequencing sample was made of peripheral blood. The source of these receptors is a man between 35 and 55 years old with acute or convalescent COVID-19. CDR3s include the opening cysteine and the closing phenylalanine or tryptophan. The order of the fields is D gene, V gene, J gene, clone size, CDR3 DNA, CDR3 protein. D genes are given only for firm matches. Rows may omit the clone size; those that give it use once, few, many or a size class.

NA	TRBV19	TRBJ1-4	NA	TGTGCCAGTACCGGGAATGAAAAACTGTTTTTT	CASTGNEKLFF
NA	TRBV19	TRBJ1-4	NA	TGTGCCAGTACCGAGCAAATTGGGCCGCAGGAAAAACTGTTTTTT	CASTEQIGPQEKLFF
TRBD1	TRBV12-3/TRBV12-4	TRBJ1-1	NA	TGTGCCAGCAGTACCACAGGGGGCACTGAAGCTTTCTTT	CASSTTGGTEAFF
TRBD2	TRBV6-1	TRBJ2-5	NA	TGTGCCAGCAGTGCAGCCGGGACTATAGAGACCCAGTACTTC	CASSAAGTIETQYF
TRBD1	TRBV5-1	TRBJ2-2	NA	TGCGCCAGCAGCTCGACAGGGGGAGCCTACACCGGGGAGCTGTTTTTT	CASSSTGGAYTGELFF
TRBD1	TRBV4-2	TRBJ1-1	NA	TGTGCCAGCAGCGAAGTACAGGGGGCAAGCACTGAAGCTTTCTTT	CASSEVQGASTEAFF
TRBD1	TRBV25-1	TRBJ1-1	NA	TGTGCCAGCAGCTCTTACCCCCGGACAGGGAATGAAGCTTTCTTT	CASSSYPRTGNEAFF
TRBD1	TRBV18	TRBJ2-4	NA	TGTGCCAGCTCACCAGGACAGGGGGACATTCAGTACTTC	CASSPGQGDIQYF
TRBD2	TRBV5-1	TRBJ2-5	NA	TGCGCCAGCAGCCCTAGCGGTGGGGGTGAGACCCAGTACTTC	CASSPSGGGETQYF
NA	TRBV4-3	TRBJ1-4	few	TGCGCCAGCAGCCAAGATCGCGGAGCTAATGAAAAACTGTTTTTT	CASSQDRGANEKLFF
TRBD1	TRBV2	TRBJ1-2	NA	TGTGCCAGTCACCCAGGGGGATTCTATGGCTACACCTTC	CASHPGGFYGYTF
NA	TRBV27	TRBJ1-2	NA	TGTGCCAGCAGTTCAACCCCCCTCGCGTATGGCTACACCTTC	CASSSTPLAYGYTF
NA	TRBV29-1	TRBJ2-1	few	TGCAGCGTTAAGCAGAGGGGGACCGGGAACAATGAGCAGTTCTTC	CSVKQRGTGNNEQFF
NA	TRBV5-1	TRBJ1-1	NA	TGCGCCAGCGCCGAGGTAGAAAACACTGAAGCTTTCTTT	CASAEVENTEAFF
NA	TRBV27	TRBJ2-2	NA	TGTGCCAGCAGTTTAGCAGCGAACACCGGGGAGCTGTTTTTT	CASSLAANTGELFF
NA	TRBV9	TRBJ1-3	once	TGTGCCAGCAGCGTATCTCCAGGGTCCGGAAACACCATATATTTT	CASSVSPGSGNTIYF
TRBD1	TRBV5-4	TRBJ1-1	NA	TGTGCCAGCAGCGGGTGGGGGGACAGGGGTCGGAACACTGAAGCTTTCTTT	CASSGWGDRGRNTEAFF
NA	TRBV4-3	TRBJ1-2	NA	TGCGCCAGCAGCCAAGAGGGCAGGCCCTATGGCTACACCTTC	CASSQEGRPYGYTF
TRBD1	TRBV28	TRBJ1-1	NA	TGTGCCAGCAGAAAACAGGGGGACACTGAAGCTTTCTTT	CASRKQGDTEAFF
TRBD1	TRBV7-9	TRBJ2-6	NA	TGTGCCAGCAGCTTAGTATCTGGGACAGACTCTGGGGCCAACGTCCTGACTTTC	CASSLVSGTDSGANVLTF
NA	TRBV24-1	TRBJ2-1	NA	TGTGCCACCAGTGATATCAGGGTAGTCCACAATGAGCAGTTCTTC	CATSDIRVVHNEQFF
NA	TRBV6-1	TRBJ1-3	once	TGTGCCAGCAGTGAGGAGGAGATCTCTGGAAACACCATATATTTT	CASSEEEISGNTIYF
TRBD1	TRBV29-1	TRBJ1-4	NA	TGCAGCGTTGGTAGGGACAGGGGTAGTGAAAAACTGTTTTTT	CSVGRDRGSEKLFF
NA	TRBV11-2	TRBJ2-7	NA	TGTGCCAGCAGCTTAGGCGGGCAGTACTTC	CASSLGGQYF
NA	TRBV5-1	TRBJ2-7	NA	TGCGCCAGCAGCTTGGAACTATCCGGAGCCCTTTTCAAGCAGTACTTC	CASSLELSGALFKQYF
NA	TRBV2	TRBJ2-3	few	TGTGCCAGCAGTGTGCGACTAGAGGTAGATACGCAGTATTTT	CASSVRLEVDTQYF
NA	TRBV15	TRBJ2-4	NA	TGTGCCACCAGCGGCGGCAGAGCCAAAAACATTCAGTACTTC	CATSGGRAKNIQYF
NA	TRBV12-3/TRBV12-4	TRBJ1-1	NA	TGTGCCAGCAGTTTTATATACACTGAAGCTTTCTTT	CASSFIYTEAFF
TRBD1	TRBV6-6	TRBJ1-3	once	TGTGCCAGCAACCCACCGGGACAGGGAGGCACCATATATTTT	CASNPPGQGGTIYF
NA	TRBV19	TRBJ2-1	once	TGTGCCAGTAGTATAAGCCGTTATAATGAGCAGTTCTTC	CASSISRYNEQFF
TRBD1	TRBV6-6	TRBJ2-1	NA	TGTGCCAGCAGTTCTGTTGGACAGGGGGCGAATGAGCAGTTCTTC	CASSSVGQGANEQFF
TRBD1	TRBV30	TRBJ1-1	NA	TGTGCCTGGGACAGGGGAGTGAACACTGAAGCTTTCTTT	CAWDRGVNTEAFF
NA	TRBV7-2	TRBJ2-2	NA	TGTGCCAGCAGCTTAGCGAGCGTAGGTGTCAGCGGGGAGCTGTTTTTT	CASSLASVGVSGELFF
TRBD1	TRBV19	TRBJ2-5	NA	TGTGCCACTGGGGACAGGGGCAGAGAGACCCAGTACTTC	CATGDRGRETQYF
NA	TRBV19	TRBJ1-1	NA	TGTGCCAGTAGTATAGTCGGGAGTGAAGCTTTCTTT	CASSIVGSEAFF
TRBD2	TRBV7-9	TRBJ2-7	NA	TGTGCCAGCAGAGCGGGAGCCGGCCCGTCCTACGAGCAGTACTTC	CASRAGAGPSYEQYF
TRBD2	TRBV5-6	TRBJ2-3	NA	TGTGCCAGCAGCTTGGAGGCTAGCGGGATCGGCACAGATACGCAGTATTTT	CASSLEASGIGTDTQYF
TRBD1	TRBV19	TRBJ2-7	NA	TGTGCCAGTACAAGGACAGGCACCTACGAGCAGTACTTC	CASTRTGTYEQYF
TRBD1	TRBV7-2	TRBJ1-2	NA	TGTGCCAGCAGCTCGTCCGGGACAGGGAACGGCTACACCTTC	CASSSSGTGNGYTF
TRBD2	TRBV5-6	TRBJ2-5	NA	TGTGCCAGCACCTCCCGCCTAGCGGGAGTCGAGACCCAGTACTTC	CASTSRLAGVETQYF
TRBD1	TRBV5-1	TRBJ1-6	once	TGCGCCAGCAGCTTGCAAGGGACAGGGGGATTTAATTCACCCCTCCACTTT	CASSLQGTGGFNSPLHF
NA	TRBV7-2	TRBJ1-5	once	TGTGCCAGCAGCTTAGAAGGGGGGCAGGGAGGGCGACAGCCCCAGCATTTT	CASSLEGGQGGRQPQHF
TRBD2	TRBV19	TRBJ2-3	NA	TGTGCCACGCGGCCTAGCGGGAGGGCAGATACGCAGTATTTT	CATRPSGRADTQYF
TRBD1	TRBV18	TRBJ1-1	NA	TGTGCCAGCTCACCAAAAGGGACAGGGGCCACTGAAGCTTTCTTT	CASSPKGTGATEAFF
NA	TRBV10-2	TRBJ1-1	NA	TGCGCCAGCACGGGCCAGGGGAGCACTGAAGCTTTCTTT	CASTGQGSTEAFF
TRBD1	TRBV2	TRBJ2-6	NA	TGTGCCAGCAGTGAAGCGCTTTTTCAGAAGTGGGACAGGAACTACTCTGGGGCCAACGTCCTGACTTTC	CASSEALFQKWDRNYSGANVLTF
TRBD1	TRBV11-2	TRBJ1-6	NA	TGTGCCAGCAGCTTCCGCAGGGGGCTGACCTATAATTCACCCCTCCACTTT	CASSFRRGLTYNSPLHF
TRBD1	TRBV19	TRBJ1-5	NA	TGTGCCAGTAGTACCACAGGGGGGGGTCAGCCCCAGCATTTT	CASSTTGGGQPQHF
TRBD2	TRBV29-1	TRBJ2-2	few	TGCAGCGTGGGGGAGGCGGGAGCGGTCACCGGGGAGCTGTTTTTT	CSVGEAGAVTGELFF
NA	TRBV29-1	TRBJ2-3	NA	TGCAGCGTTGCCCAGGGTAGCACAGATACGCAGTATTTT	CSVAQGSTDTQYF
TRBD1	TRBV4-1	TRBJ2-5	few	TGCGCCAGCAGCCCCCGACAGGGGGGAAGGGGAAAAGAGACCCAGTACTTC	CASSPRQGGRGKETQYF
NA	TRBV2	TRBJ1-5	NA	TGTGCCAGCAGTTGGTCTACAGGGCCCCAGCATTTT	CASSWSTGPQHF
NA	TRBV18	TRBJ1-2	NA	TGTGCCAGCTCACCTAGCAGGGGCGAGAACTATGGCTACACCTTC	CASSPSRGENYGYTF
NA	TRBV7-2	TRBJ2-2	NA	TGTGCCAGCAGCTTAGATTCAGGGGTTATGGGCGGGGAGCTGTTTTTT	CASSLDSGVMGGELFF